These T cell receptor beta chains were read from a single sample in a study of T-cell memory formation after mild COVID-19. Using its own MiXCR run on the 5' RACE reads, TCRdb lists one record per CDR3 protein. Counted here are approximately 560,000 distinct CDR3 sequences, around 16% occurring once; the ten biggest clones make up around 7.8%. Sequencing was performed on PBMCs or a T cell subset sorted from them (not recorded which). All receptors derive from an adult woman who had mild COVID-19 (a few samples of this study predate the infection). Cell type and time point are not known. Both conserved end residues are part of each CDR3. D genes are given only for firm matches. Some rows mark clone size as missing; the rest say once, few, many or name a class of expanded clone.

d_gene,abundance,j_gene,v_gene,CDR3aa,CDR3nt
TRBD2,few,TRBJ2-7,TRBV7-2,CASSVTSAEDYEQYF,TGTGCCAGCAGCGTGACTAGCGCCGAGGACTACGAGCAGTACTTC
TRBD2,-,TRBJ2-5,TRBV25-1,CASNHGGLAGVIETQYF,TGTGCCAGCAACCATGGGGGTCTAGCGGGAGTAATAGAGACCCAGTACTTC
TRBD2,-,TRBJ2-3,TRBV15,CATSRGLASTDTQYF,TGTGCCACCAGCAGGGGACTAGCGAGCACAGATACGCAGTATTTT
-,-,TRBJ2-1,TRBV7-6,CASSPEWIIIHNEQFF,TGTGCCAGCAGCCCGGAGTGGATCATTATCCACAATGAGCAGTTCTTC
TRBD2,-,TRBJ2-2,TRBV9,CASSGSSGRIDTGELFF,TGTGCCAGCAGCGGATCTAGCGGGAGAATTGACACCGGGGAGCTGTTTTTT
TRBD2,few,TRBJ2-2,TRBV5-1,CASSLAGTSGTGELFF,TGCGCCAGCAGCCTAGCTGGGACTAGCGGCACCGGGGAGCTGTTTTTT
-,few,TRBJ2-1,TRBV19,CASSIDLRGRRAFGEQFF,TGTGCCAGTAGTATAGACCTCCGGGGGCGAAGGGCGTTTGGTGAGCAGTTCTTC
-,few,TRBJ1-1,TRBV20-1,CSAREEQGVGEAFF,TGCAGTGCTAGAGAAGAACAGGGAGTGGGTGAAGCTTTCTTT
-,-,TRBJ1-1,TRBV7-9,CASSLFAGRVNTEAFF,TGTGCCAGCAGCTTATTCGCCGGGCGAGTTAACACTGAAGCTTTCTTT
-,many,TRBJ2-2,TRBV19,CASTSAGRVSGELFF,TGTGCCAGTACCTCCGCTGGAAGGGTTTCCGGGGAGCTGTTTTTT
-,-,TRBJ1-2,TRBV6-2/TRBV6-3,CASRRLSYGYTF,TGTGCCAGCCGGCGGCTAAGCTATGGCTACACCTTC
TRBD2,-,TRBJ2-5,TRBV10-3,CAIRRAGDLETQYF,TGTGCCATCAGGCGAGCGGGAGACCTAGAGACCCAGTACTTC
-,few,TRBJ1-1,TRBV7-2,CASSLEAGFWTFF,TGTGCCAGCAGCTTAGAGGCAGGGTTTTGGACTTTCTTT
-,-,TRBJ1-6,TRBV6-1,CASSRTDNLNSPLHF,TGTGCCAGCAGCAGGACGGATAACCTAAATTCACCCCTCCACTTT
TRBD1,-,TRBJ2-1,TRBV6-2/TRBV6-3,CASTGTGGRGNEQFF,TGTGCCAGCACGGGAACAGGGGGCAGGGGCAATGAGCAGTTCTTC
-,-,TRBJ2-5,TRBV7-9,CASSLGSGVPKETQYF,TGTGCCAGCAGCTTAGGGTCAGGGGTCCCAAAAGAGACCCAGTACTTC
TRBD1,-,TRBJ1-1,TRBV5-1,CASSLEGQGWTEAFF,TGCGCCAGCAGCTTGGAGGGACAGGGGTGGACTGAAGCTTTCTTT
-,few,TRBJ1-3,TRBV6-2/TRBV6-3,CASSYSLFSNSGNTIYF,TGTGCCAGCAGTTACAGCCTTTTTTCGAACTCTGGAAACACCATATATTTT
TRBD2,few,TRBJ2-1,TRBV12-3/TRBV12-4,CASSRLASGTNEQFF,TGTGCCAGCAGCCGACTAGCCTCGGGTACGAATGAGCAGTTCTTC
-,-,TRBJ2-6,TRBV6-5,CASSYSTPRSGANVLTF,TGTGCCAGCAGTTACTCGACACCCCGCTCTGGGGCCAACGTCCTGACTTTC
-,few,TRBJ2-5,TRBV12-3/TRBV12-4,CASSRDPITETQYF,TGTGCCAGCAGTCGGGACCCCATTACGGAGACCCAGTACTTC
-,many,TRBJ2-6,TRBV7-2,CASSLGGAGANVLTF,TGTGCCAGCAGCTTAGGGGGTGCGGGGGCCAACGTCCTGACTTTC